Detailed here is one T cell receptor (beta chain). The clone's antigen remains unknown. Per-base quality was not reported, and no clone a single base away is much larger than it. The data stem from a study of shared clonotypes between healthy human individuals (dated by TCRdb to 2020 to 2022). With respect to the entire study: The cohort comprised two women and a few men aged 18 to 49 years. Per donor, three plates each were used for CD4 naive and CD4 memory, two for CD8 naive, and one for CD8 memory. To estimate repertoire size and how much clonotype sharing occurs between individuals, the study deeply sequenced the blood TCR repertoires of five healthy adults. Different laboratories and diverse techniques were used to prepare libraries and sequence TCR repertoires, to increase sequencing depth and limit assay-specific biases. Each donor's leukapheresis produced roughly between roughly 0.85 and 10 billion PBMCs.

Using the deep immunoSEQ assay, TCR CDR3 regions were amplified from genomic DNA by multiplex PCR. Extracted genomic DNA from each cell subset was distributed evenly across all wells of several immunoSEQ 96-well plates, and each plate was treated as a replicate. Each replicate PCR for sorted subsets received around 200 ng genomic DNA, equal to some 32,000 T cell genomes. The purified libraries were quantified using a Qubit 3.0 fluorometer, sized with a Bioanalyzer 2100, and then quantified again using the KAPA Library Quantification kit. A separate single-read 150-cycle Illumina NextSeq 550 flow cell was used to sequence each immunoSEQ 96-well plate. The original methods were these. Because the immunoSEQ output held only junctional sequences and lacked quality scores, the filtering could not match the filtering applied to full-length reads. Sequences were annotated with PyIR, a Python wrapper for IgBLAST v1.9, and V/J genes and CDR3 were assigned using IMGT germline references. Reads were filtered out if the reads had weak V/J assignments (E-value above 1e-6), no CDR3, stop codons, out-of-frame junctions, or ambiguous translated residues. V3J clonotypes were defined as sequences sharing the same inferred V gene, J gene, and CDR3 amino acid sequence. The percentage overlap between two repertoires was calculated by dividing the number of shared unique clonotypes by the size of the smaller repertoire. Three approaches were used to assess repertoire richness: RTK rarefaction, the Chao1 estimator, and Recon v2.1 estimates of unobserved clonotypes. For all TCRbeta clonotypes obtained by the gDNA method from a few donors, generation probabilities were computed with OLGA. Not all clones reach the TCRdb copy of this immuneACCESS table, which keeps in-frame sequences only. Checked studies attribute under half of the gap to unresolved V genes and leave the rest unexplained. Clone size and the V and J calls come from that table; the DNA yielded D and trimming. Here the sample has roughly 650,000 clones; 95% to 96% occur a single time. The ten largest clones capture less than 0.13% of the sample.

Results the study describes overall, beyond this receptor: Higher generation probabilities were observed for clonotypes shared by all four sorted-subset donors than for non-shared clonotypes. Pairwise subsampling led to the expectation that sequencing depth would affect the degree of clonotype sharing among donors. Naive subsets generally had larger estimated clonotype richness than memory subsets did. Sharing across a few donors was observed for about 5% of naive CD4, about 4% of naive CD8, about 2.3% of memory CD4, and less than 0.45% of memory CD8 clonotypes. Because the study included only a small number of donors, the genetic and exposure-history diversity represented was limited. Rarefaction of sorted-subset datasets indicated incomplete sequencing despite the large sequencing depth. Sampling was limited to blood, and TCR repertoires in tissue likely differ from TCR repertoires in blood.

For the CD8 naive samples, CD45RO-negative cells were positively selected for CCR7, yielding a CD45RA+CCR7+ population from which TemRA cells were excluded. Donors were healthy HIV-negative adults with no recently reported acute infections or vaccinations. Every donor was a Caucasian adult living in Nashville, Tennessee, USA. Blood was collected by leukapheresis, and PBMCs were isolated by Ficoll-Histopaque density gradient centrifugation and then cryopreserved in liquid nitrogen vapor phase. Purity and quantity of every magnetically sorted T cell population were checked by analytical flow cytometry. Genomic DNA was isolated from each sorted fraction and quantified by UV absorbance on a Nanodrop 2000c. The source material was naive CD8+ T cells sorted from blood. Reading the label with the study, this specimen's cell subset or site is: CD45RA+CCR7+. The TCR was taken from a woman aged 25 to 39 in good health.

The nucleotide sequence is TGTGCCAGCAGTTTATTAGACAGGGCCTACAATGAGCAGTTCTTC. It codes for CASSLLDRAYNEQFF. The rearrangement combines TRBV27 with TRBJ2-1, with 7 central nucleotides matching TRBD1. Trimming takes 1 base off V and 2 bases off J; junction bases not matched to a gene: 2. Taken from cysteine to phenylalanine, the CDR3 has 15 residues. The only DNA kept is the CDR3, 45 bases in frame from the first base. For CDR1 and CDR2, the germline V gene (reference sequence) lists MNHEY and SMNVEV.